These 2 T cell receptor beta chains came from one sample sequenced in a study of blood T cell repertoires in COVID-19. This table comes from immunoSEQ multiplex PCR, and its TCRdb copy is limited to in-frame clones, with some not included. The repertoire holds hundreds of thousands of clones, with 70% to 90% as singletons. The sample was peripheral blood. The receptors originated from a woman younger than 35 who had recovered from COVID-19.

CDR3 region: CASSIYLDRNTEAFF. CDR3 DNA: TGTGCCAGTAGTATATACCTTGATAGGAACACTGAAGCTTTCTTT. The chain employs TRBV19 and TRBJ1-1; D uncertain. The CDR3 has 15 amino acids. Trimming left V 2 bases short and J 1 base short, with 11 bases between. CDR1 is LNHDA, CDR2 SQIVND, per germline (reference sequence).

CDR3 amino acids: CSPKPRGNTEAFF. DNA of the CDR3: TGCAGCCCAAAACCACGGGGGAACACTGAAGCTTTCTTT. This chain connects TRBV29-1 to TRBJ1-1; unclear D gene. The CDR3 extends over 13 amino acids. The germline V gene has CDR1 SQVTM and CDR2 ANQGSEA. V was shortened by 8 bases and J by 1 base, with 14 bases between the two germline ends.